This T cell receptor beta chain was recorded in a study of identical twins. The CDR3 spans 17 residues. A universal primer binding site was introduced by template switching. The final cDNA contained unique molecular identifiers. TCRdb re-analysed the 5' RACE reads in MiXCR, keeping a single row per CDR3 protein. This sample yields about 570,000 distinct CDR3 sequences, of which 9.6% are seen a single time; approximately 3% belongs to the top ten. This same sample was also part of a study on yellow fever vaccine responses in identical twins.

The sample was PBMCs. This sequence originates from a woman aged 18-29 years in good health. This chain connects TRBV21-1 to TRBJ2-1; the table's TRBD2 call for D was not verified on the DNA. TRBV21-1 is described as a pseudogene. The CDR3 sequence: CASSLPGGLAGYNEQFF. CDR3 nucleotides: TGTGCCAGCAGCCTTCCTGGCGGTCTAGCGGGATACAATGAGCAGTTCTTC.